The source of this T cell receptor beta chain is a study of blood T cell repertoires in COVID-19. Assay used: immunoSEQ multiplex PCR; TCRdb lists only in-frame clones, some missing. In the table there are approximately 150,000 clones, roughly three quarters of which are singletons. The sample comprised peripheral blood. The clonotype was recovered from a woman aged 60 to 75 with acute or convalescent COVID-19.

The CDR3 nucleotides read TGTGCCAGCAGCCAGACAGGGAACACTGAAGCTTTCTTT. It is translated as CASSQTGNTEAFF. The chain is built from TRBV3-1 (or the pseudogene TRBV3-2) and TRBJ1-1; the D gene is possibly TRBD1 (6 bases). There are 13 residues in the CDR3. Germline V gives CDR1 LGHDT, CDR2 YNNKEL (reference sequence). The V end lost 3 bases, the J end lost 1 base, and 6 bases lay between the germline ends.